Listed here is a single T cell receptor beta chain. The data were produced by immunoSEQ multiplex PCR, yet TCRdb's version contains in-frame clones alone and is incomplete. The sample carries approximately 58,000 clones, approximately 90% recorded once. The sample comes from a study of T cell changes during pregnancy in multiple sclerosis. Specimen: CD4+ T cells from peripheral blood mononuclear cells, collected after pregnancy. This clonotype was obtained from a female donor in good health, enrolled as a control in a pregnancy study.

Here the CDR3 DNA reads TGTGCCAGTAGTATAGTTGGGACACTAAATTCACCCCTCCACTTT. As protein: CASSIVGTLNSPLHF. The chain recombines TRBV19 with TRBJ1-6; TRBD1 is a possible D gene (6 bases). Trimming shortened V by 1 base and J by 7 bases, and 11 bases separated the two germline ends. In germline, CDR1 is LNHDA, CDR2 SQIVND (reference sequence). CDR3 length: 15 amino acids.